This T cell receptor beta chain appears in the sequencing data of a study of blood T cell repertoires in COVID-19. In the study overall: Sources were T cells, B-cell-depleted T cells, or PBMCs; the material itself was cDNA or gDNA.

Here immunoSEQ multiplex PCR was the method, and the copy in TCRdb shows in-frame clones only, minus some. The sample consists of roughly 250,000 clones, approximately 91% of them appearing once. The germline CDR1 and CDR2 sequences are LGHDT and YNNKEL (reference sequence). This CDR3 comprises 16 residues. V lost 4 bases and J 0 bases, leaving 14 bases between the germline ends. Cohort allocation depended upon clinical history that participants reported. The clonotype originates from a woman aged 35 to 49 with acute COVID-19. Sequencing was done on a sample of PBMCs or T cells enriched from blood (not recorded which). The rearrangement links TRBV3-1 (or the pseudogene TRBV3-2) to TRBJ2-3; D perhaps matches TRBD2 (5 bases). This CDR3 reads CASSPRAGTSTDTQYF. As DNA, the CDR3 is TGTGCCAGCAGCCCTCGCGCGGGCACTAGCACAGATACGCAGTATTTT.